Below are 8 T cell receptor beta chains sequenced from a single sample in a study of cytomegalovirus exposure and HLA in healthy donors. Some clones are missing from TCRdb's copy, which holds only in-frame ones; the method was immunoSEQ multiplex PCR. Among more than 80,000 clones listed, roughly 95% were seen once. Sequences were obtained from PBMCs. The receptors come from a woman aged 18 to 35 in good health and CMV-seronegative.

The J gene is TRBJ2-7, the V gene TRBV18, with 9 positions matching TRBD1. This CDR3 is built from 16 residues. Trimming took 6 bases from V and 0 from J; bases not matched to a gene: 9. CDR1 and CDR2 (germline): KGHSH, LQKENI. CDR3 protein: CASSSGTGKPSYEQYF. The CDR3 region has the DNA TGTGCCAGCTCGTCCGGGACAGGGAAGCCCTCCTACGAGCAGTACTTC. Full variable domain (remainder filled in from reference TRBV18 and TRBJ2-7): NAGVMQNPRHLVRRRGQEARLRCSPMKGHSHVYWYRQLPEEGLKFMVYLQKENIIDESGMPKERFSAEFPKEGPSILRIQQVVRGDSAAYFCASSSGTGKPSYEQYFGPGTRLTVT.

This rearrangement joins TRBV29-1 to TRBJ2-2, with 7 bases identical to TRBD1. V shed 4 bases, J shed 7 bases, and the junction held 3 bases outside the gene matches. The CDR3 is made up of 12 amino acids. Germline-derived CDR1 and CDR2 are SQVTM and ANQGSEA. The CDR3 spells CSVGRDSGELFF. In nucleotides, the CDR3 is TGCAGCGTTGGCCGGGACAGCGGGGAGCTGTTTTTT.

The V and J genes are TRBV4-1 and TRBJ2-7; D ambiguous. V lost 3 bases and J 6 bases, leaving 18 bases between the germline ends. The CDR3 has 15 residues. Germline CDR1 reads MGHRA; CDR2 reads YSYEKL. The CDR3 region is CASSQGTGDWSEQYF. The DNA of the CDR3 is TGCGCCAGCAGCCAGGGTACCGGAGATTGGTCCGAGCAGTACTTC.

The genes are TRBV6-5 and TRBJ2-7, with 9 bases that match TRBD1. Losses at the gene ends were 5 bases for V and 5 bases for J; bases not matched to a gene: 10. Germline V gene sequence: CDR1 MNHEY, CDR2 SVGAGI. The CDR3 is made up of 15 amino acids. This chain's CDR3 is CASSKLRDRANEQYF. The CDR3, as DNA: TGTGCCAGCAGTAAACTCCGGGACAGGGCAAACGAGCAGTACTTC.

The chain combines TRBV6-1 with TRBJ2-7, with D hard to call. Trimming took 9 bases from V and 2 from J, leaving 8 bases between them. Germline loops: CDR1 MNHNS, CDR2 SASEGT. The CDR3 totals 11 residues. CDR3 sequence reads: CASRFAYEQYF. In DNA form, the CDR3 reads TGTGCCAGTAGATTCGCCTACGAGCAGTACTTC.

J is TRBJ2-7 and V is TRBV5-1, with 8 nucleotides matching TRBD2. CDR3 length: 13 residues. Trimming cost V 5 bases and J 2 bases; bases outside gene matches: 3. In germline, CDR1 is SGHRS, CDR2 YFSETQ. CDR3: CASSRGGTYEQYF. DNA of the CDR3: TGCGCCAGCAGTCGGGGGGGCACCTACGAGCAGTACTTC.

The chain carries TRBV20-1 and TRBJ2-3, with D unclear. The V gene lost 8 bases and the J gene lost 5 bases, with 11 bases spanning the gap. Germline CDR1 is DFQATT and CDR2 is SNEGSKA (reference sequence). CDR3 length: 11 residues. The DNA for the CDR3 is TGCAGTCTCCCGGTGAAAGATACGCAGTATTTT. As protein: CSLPVKDTQYF.

Here the CDR3 reads CASSYRDRDQDTQYF. CDR3 nucleotides: TGTGCCAGCAGCTACCGGGACAGGGACCAAGATACGCAGTATTTT. The J gene is TRBJ2-3, the V gene TRBV11-3, with 9 bases aligning to TRBD1. J was trimmed by 5 bases and V by 4 bases; bases with no gene match: 7. Looked up from germline, CDR1 is SGHNT and CDR2 is YENEEA. The CDR3 consists of 15 residues.